This record covers a single T cell receptor beta chain. This clonotype was recorded only once. Which antigen it targets is not known. No base-level quality is on record; no much larger clone is a single base apart. One read alone lends weak support. The germline V gene specifies MNHEY as CDR1 and SVGAGI as CDR2. V sheds 4 bases and J sheds 7 bases, leaving 7 bases between their ends. The CDR3 numbers 11 residues from cysteine through phenylalanine. The sequence is cut down to CDR3 DNA, 33 bases in frame from base 1. Peripheral blood CD8+ and CD4+ T cells from healthy donors, Susac syndrome patients and multiple sclerosis patients were profiled by high-throughput TCR beta sequencing. The Susac syndrome patients fulfilled recently defined diagnostic criteria for definite or probable disease. Bulk CD8+ and CD4+ T cells were purified magnetically by negative isolation, whereas CD8+ TEMRA cells were enriched by FACS. Blood was collected in EDTA tubes and processed within 24 hours, with PBMCs isolated through density gradient centrifugation. PBMCs intended for TCR sequencing were frozen in liquid nitrogen and were later thawed in a 37 degrees C water bath. Purity of sorted or isolated CD4+, CD8+ and CD8+ TEMRA cells was at least 90%.

This sample is part of a study of CD8 T cells in Susac syndrome (dated 2019 in TCRdb). Context from the whole study: Among the Susac syndrome patients who were sequenced, clinically active disease was present in 5 or 6 and clinical remission was observed in eight. Susac syndrome patients were therapy-naive, on corticosteroids (some also receiving IVIg), or on IVIg alone at blood withdrawal. Whether CD8+ T cell activation and differentiation in Susac syndrome was antigen driven was tested using repertoire sequencing. On the study overall, not on this receptor specifically: The number of individuals in the TCR sequencing and HLA analysis was recognized as being relatively small. No clonal expansion was detected in the CD4+ T cell repertoire of Susac syndrome patients.

RNA was extracted with the RNeasy kit and roughly 0.45 to 1 ug was reverse transcribed using random hexamers. TCR beta CDR3 regions were amplified with the immunoSEQ multiplex PCR assay covering 54 Vbeta and 13 Jbeta segments. PCR amplification bias was corrected by using a synthetic template baseline for primer optimization and computational correction. Processing in the source paper ran as follows. Reads were annotated to V, D and J genes according to IMGT and were analyzed with immunoSEQ Analyzer, with only productive sequences retained. To calculate clonality, Shannon entropy was normalized by log2 of the number of productive unique sequences and then subtracted from one. Public and private clones were assessed among the 100 most prevalent clones of each patient and control. Clones were defined as Susac-specific when absent from the healthy and MS cohorts, from about a thousand published viral clones and from other ImmuneACCESS disease sequences. In TCRdb, the public reads were trimmed at Q25 with fastp and aligned with MiXCR, with productive beta chains retained. Every CDR3 protein is listed once, alongside the most common genes and DNA of its rows. TCRdb, not the original authors, processed these V and J calls. The sample table holds 200,000 or so distinct CDR3 sequences, of which roughly 95% were seen once. Around 0.1% of the sample comes from the top ten.

The specimen sequenced was CD4+ T cells from PBMCs. The sequence came from a human donor with Susac syndrome. The chain is made from TRBV6-5 and TRBJ1-2, with the D segment identity uncertain. The encoded CDR3 is CASSSGRGYTF. DNA sequence: TGTGCCAGCAGTTCCGGACGTGGCTACACCTTC.